The 23 T cell receptor beta chains given below trace back to one sample, sequenced in a study of CD4 T cells in relation to SARS-CoV-2 and coronaviruses. The unexposed donors gave CD4+ T cells in about 2010-2019, prior to COVID-19. TCRdb's copy holds only in-frame clones and misses some; the assay was immunoSEQ multiplex PCR. The sample lists approximately 64,000 clones; about 94% were seen once. Sequenced material: naive CD4+ T cells from PBMCs. As to subset: naive CD4+ T cells isolated by negative enrichment. These receptors all stem from a human donor in good health.

The chain uses TRBV2 and TRBJ2-1; 12 bases agree with TRBD2. Germline-derived CDR1 and CDR2 are SNHLY and FYNNEI. CDR3 length: 14 amino acids. V trimming: 6 bases; J trimming: 9 bases; junction bases outside the gene matches: 6. The CDR3 region is CASSLASGRGEQFF. The CDR3, as DNA: TGTGCCAGCAGCTTAGCTAGCGGGAGGGGTGAGCAGTTCTTC.

The chain is built from TRBV18 and TRBJ2-7; D not certain. This CDR3 contains 14 residues. V dropped 3 bases and J dropped 6 bases, with 15 bases sitting between them. From germline, CDR1 is KGHSH and CDR2 LQKENI. The CDR3 DNA sequence: TGTGCCAGCTCACCGGCTGTCGTTGCTTCCGAGCAGTACTTC. As protein: CASSPAVVASEQYF.

The chain carries TRBV9 and TRBJ2-3, with 13 nucleotides matching TRBD2. The J segment lost 1 base and the V segment lost 3 bases, leaving 5 bases of the junction unmatched. CDR3 length: 17 amino acids. From germline, CDR1 is SGDLS and CDR2 YYNGEE. CDR3 nucleotides: TGTGCCAGCAGCGGGAGAACTAGCGGGAGGGGCACAGATACGCAGTATTTT. Translated: CASSGRTSGRGTDTQYF.

The V and J genes are TRBV3-1 (or the pseudogene TRBV3-2) and TRBJ1-2; D gene ambiguous. The CDR3 runs to 18 residues. Between the trimmed V and J ends, which lost 2 bases and 4 bases, there was a span of 23 bases. The germline CDR1 and CDR2 sequences are LGHDT and YNNKEL (reference sequence). The CDR3 spells CASSQSYRATISGYGYTF. In DNA form, the CDR3 reads TGTGCCAGCAGCCAATCCTACAGAGCAACCATTTCAGGCTATGGCTACACCTTC.

The sample holds one count of this clone. This chain connects TRBV7-8 to TRBJ2-7, with TRBD2 identical over 8 bases. The CDR3 extends over 16 amino acids. V was clipped by 4 bases and J by 0 bases; unmatched bases: 8. Germline CDR1 and CDR2: SGHVS and FQNEAQ. CDR3 sequence reads: CASSSTTSVSSYEQYF. The CDR3 coding sequence is TGTGCCAGCAGCTCAACGACTAGCGTCAGCTCCTACGAGCAGTACTTC.

This clone was found once. The chain links TRBV28 to TRBJ1-2; D not resolved. V shed 3 bases and J shed 2 bases, with 10 bases lying between them. The CDR3 has 14 amino acids. The germline gives CDR1 MDHEN, CDR2 SYDVKM. The CDR3 DNA reads as TGTGCCAGCAGTTTGGTTAGGGCGAACTATGGCTACACCTTC. Encoded protein: CASSLVRANYGYTF.

This sequence joins TRBV29-1 and TRBJ2-3, with D perhaps matching TRBD2 (6 bases). The germline gives CDR1 SQVTM, CDR2 ANQGSEA. Trimming cost V 1 base and J 3 bases, with 14 bases left between them. CDR3 length: 15 amino acids. The CDR3 DNA is TGCAGCGTTGAAGCAAAAGCGGGCCCAACAGATACGCAGTATTTT. Translation: CSVEAKAGPTDTQYF.

The V call is TRBV12-1, the J call TRBJ2-2. TRBV12-1 constitutes a pseudogene. This CDR3 region has 15 residues. The CDR3 DNA reads TGTGCCAGCAGCAGGACCCTCAAAGTCGCCGGGGAGCTGTTTTTT. This translates into CASSRTLKVAGELFF.

V gene TRBV7-9 combines with J gene TRBJ2-7; 9 bases match TRBD2. CDR3 length: 15 residues. CDR1 is SEHNR, CDR2 FQNEAQ, per germline (reference sequence). Unmatched junction bases numbered 12, after V lost 5 bases and J lost 7 bases. The CDR3 loop is CASSPSNSGSGEQYF. CDR3 in DNA: TGTGCCAGCAGCCCAAGTAATAGCGGGAGTGGAGAGCAGTACTTC. The entire variable domain, with the rest obtained from reference TRBV7-9 and TRBJ2-7, is as follows: DTGVSQNPRHKITKRGQNVTFRCDPISEHNRLYWYRQTLGQGPEFLTYFQNEAQLEKSRLLSDRFSAERPKGSFSTLEIQRTEQGDSAMYLCASSPSNSGSGEQYFGPGTRLTVT.

The rearrangement links TRBV28 to TRBJ1-3; a weak D match, TRBD1 (5 bases). The V gene lost 10 bases and the J gene lost 0 bases, with 16 bases spanning the gap. Germline CDR1 reads MDHEN; CDR2 reads SYDVKM. The CDR3 has 15 residues. In DNA, the CDR3 is TGTGCCACCACATCTCGGGGGGTCTCTGGAAACACCATATATTTT. Amino acid sequence: CATTSRGVSGNTIYF. Looking up the rest from reference TRBV28 and TRBJ1-3 gives the full variable domain: DVKVTQSSRYLVKRTGEKVFLECVQDMDHENMFWYRQDPGLGLRLIYFSYDVKMKEKGDIPEGYSVSREKKERFSLILESASTNQTSMYLCATTSRGVSGNTIYFGEGSWLTVV.

The chain is built from TRBV3-1 (or the pseudogene TRBV3-2) and TRBJ2-2; possible D gene TRBD2, 5 bases. The CDR3 is 16 residues long. Trimming left V 2 bases short and J 10 bases short, with 20 bases between. Germline lookup yields CDR1 LGHDT and CDR2 YNNKEL (reference sequence). The DNA of the CDR3 is TGTGCCAGCAGCCAACGGGGAACGGGGATGGAGAAGGAGCTGTTTTTT. This codes for CASSQRGTGMEKELFF.

The chain employs TRBV19 and TRBJ2-4; D not resolved. Trimming left V 1 base short and J 6 bases short, with 10 bases between. The germline V gene has CDR1 LNHDA and CDR2 SQIVND (reference sequence). The CDR3 has 14 amino acids. DNA for the CDR3: TGTGCCAGTAGTATAGCTCCGGGTCCAAACATTCAGTACTTC. This translates into CASSIAPGPNIQYF.

This chain links TRBV5-6 with TRBJ1-1; D call uncertain. In germline, CDR1 is SGHDT, CDR2 YYEEEE. Trimming cost V 1 base and J 4 bases, with 8 bases left between them. The CDR3 consists of 13 residues. For the CDR3, the DNA is TGTGCCAGCAGCTTGTTGCCTACCACTGAAGCTTTCTTT. Its protein is CASSLLPTTEAFF.

This clone has just one count. The rearrangement uses TRBV19 and TRBJ2-5; 10 bases match TRBD1. The germline V gene has CDR1 LNHDA and CDR2 SQIVND (reference sequence). The CDR3 consists of 16 residues. V dropped 4 bases and J dropped 2; count of bases not matched to a gene: 7. The CDR3 DNA reads TGTGCCAGTAGTACCCAGGACAGGGGGTGGCAAGAGACCCAGTACTTC. It yields the protein CASSTQDRGWQETQYF.

This chain joins TRBV5-5 and TRBJ2-1; tentatively, D is TRBD1 or TRBD2 (5 bases each). Germline V gives CDR1 SGHKS, CDR2 YYEKEE (reference sequence). The CDR3 is 15 amino acids. The V gene lost 4 bases and the J gene lost 0 bases, with 11 bases spanning the gap. CDR3 nucleotides: TGTGCCAGCAGCCCGGGGCTCGGCTCCTACAATGAGCAGTTCTTC. It translates to CASSPGLGSYNEQFF.

This chain connects TRBV28 to TRBJ1-2; 9 bases fit TRBD1. Germline CDR1 and CDR2: MDHEN and SYDVKM. The CDR3 loop spans 14 amino acids. The J segment lost 2 bases and the V segment lost 6 bases, leaving 4 bases of the junction unmatched. CDR3 sequence reads: CASSPGQGNYGYTF. For the CDR3, the DNA is TGTGCCAGCAGCCCGGGACAGGGCAACTATGGCTACACCTTC.

The CDR3 DNA reads TGTGCCAGCAGCTCGTCAGGGACAGCTGGAAACACCATATATTTT. Amino acid sequence: CASSSSGTAGNTIYF. V and J are TRBV7-9 and TRBJ1-3, with 7 bases fitting TRBD1. V gave up 4 bases and J gave up 2 bases; unmatched junction bases: 5. The germline gives CDR1 SEHNR, CDR2 FQNEAQ (reference sequence). The CDR3 is made up of 15 amino acids.

J is TRBJ2-3 and V is TRBV6-5; tentatively, D is TRBD2 (6 bases). Germline loops: CDR1 MNHEY, CDR2 SVGAGI. The V gene lost 5 bases and the J gene lost 0 bases, with 12 bases spanning the gap. The CDR3 consists of 15 residues. The CDR3 is CASSPQGLSTDTQYF. CDR3 nucleotides: TGTGCCAGCAGTCCCCAGGGACTGAGCACAGATACGCAGTATTTT.

This rearrangement joins TRBV2 to TRBJ2-5; D perhaps matches TRBD2 (6 bases). The length of the CDR3 is 14 residues. Germline CDR1 is SNHLY and CDR2 is FYNNEI. Between the trimmed V and J ends, which lost 4 bases and 5 bases, there was a span of 14 bases. The CDR3 region has the DNA TGTGCCAGCAGTGGCCAACGGGGGAGGGAGACCCAGTACTTC. This sequence encodes CASSGQRGRETQYF.

The chain recombines TRBV30 with TRBJ2-1; 8 bases are shared with TRBD2. V trimming: 1 base; J trimming: 4 bases; junction bases outside the gene matches: 9. CDR1 is GTSNPN and CDR2 is SVGIG in the germline V gene (reference sequence). CDR3 length: 16 residues. The CDR3 loop reads CAWSGGWASGYNEQFF. The DNA of the CDR3 is TGTGCCTGGAGTGGGGGATGGGCTAGCGGGTACAATGAGCAGTTCTTC.

The chain carries TRBV7-2 and TRBJ2-1; TRBD1 matches 9 bases. Germline CDR1 is SGHTA and CDR2 is FQGNSA. This CDR3 has 16 residues. J lost 6 bases, V lost 1 base, and 7 bases had no gene match. The CDR3 here is CASSLDGTGLVNEQFF. CDR3 nucleotide sequence: TGTGCCAGCAGCTTAGACGGGACAGGGCTTGTCAATGAGCAGTTCTTC.

The chain couples TRBV5-1 to TRBJ2-7; D is unclear. Germline V CDR1 and CDR2: SGHRS, YFSETQ. Trimming shortened V by 7 bases and J by 0 bases, and 14 bases separated the two germline ends. The CDR3 runs to 14 residues. CDR3 sequence reads: CASWRKESSYEQYF. The CDR3 region has the DNA TGCGCCAGCTGGAGAAAGGAGAGCTCCTACGAGCAGTACTTC.

J is TRBJ1-6 and V is TRBV2; D unclear. Germline V gene data show CDR1 as SNHLY and CDR2 as FYNNEI. The CDR3 sequence is 15 residues long. Trimming stripped 4 bases from V and 4 bases from J, with 11 bases between. The CDR3 reads CASSATGKYNSPLHF. For the CDR3, the DNA is TGTGCCAGCAGTGCTACTGGGAAATATAATTCACCCCTCCACTTT.